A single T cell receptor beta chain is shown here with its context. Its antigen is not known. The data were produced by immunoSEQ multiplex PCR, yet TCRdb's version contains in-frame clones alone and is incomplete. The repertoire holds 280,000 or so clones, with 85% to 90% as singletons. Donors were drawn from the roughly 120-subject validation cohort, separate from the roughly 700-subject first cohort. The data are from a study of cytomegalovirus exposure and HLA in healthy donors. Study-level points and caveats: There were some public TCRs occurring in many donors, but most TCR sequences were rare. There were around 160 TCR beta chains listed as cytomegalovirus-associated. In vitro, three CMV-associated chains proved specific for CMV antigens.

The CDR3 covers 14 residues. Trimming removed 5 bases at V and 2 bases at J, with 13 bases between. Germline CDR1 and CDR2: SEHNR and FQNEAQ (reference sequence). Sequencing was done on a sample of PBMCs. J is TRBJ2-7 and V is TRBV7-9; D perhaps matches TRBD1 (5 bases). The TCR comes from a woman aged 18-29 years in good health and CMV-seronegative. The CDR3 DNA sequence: TGTGCCAGCAGCCTGGACACGACCACCTACGAGCAGTACTTC. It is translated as CASSLDTTTYEQYF.